The rows below give T cell receptor beta chains drawn from one sample of a study of T cell responses to AZD1222 COVID-19 vaccine. The table came from immunoSEQ multiplex PCR; TCRdb's copy has only in-frame clones and leaves some out. The repertoire holds some 120,000 clones, 75% to 90% seen once, with just under 4.5% in the top ten. This specimen was peripheral blood, taken 28 days after the second AZD1222 dose. The receptors derive from an adult who received the AZD1222 COVID-19 vaccine. Each CDR3 is given with its conserved first and last residue. A D gene is named only where the DNA matches it firmly. Expanded clones get a size class; other rows say once, few or many, or leave the size out.

d_call: NA; v_call: TRBV18; j_call: TRBJ1-2; clone_size: NA; cdr3_aa: CASSPEHGYTF; cdr3_nt: TGTGCCAGCTCACCCGAACATGGCTACACCTTC
d_call: TRBD1; v_call: TRBV5-1; j_call: TRBJ2-3; clone_size: NA; cdr3_aa: CASSKWTGSTDTQYF; cdr3_nt: TGCGCCAGCAGCAAGTGGACAGGGAGCACAGATACGCAGTATTTT
d_call: NA; v_call: TRBV6-4; j_call: TRBJ2-3; clone_size: many; cdr3_aa: CASSDSNAGADTQYF; cdr3_nt: TGTGCCAGCAGTGACTCGAACGCGGGGGCCGATACGCAGTATTTT
d_call: TRBD1; v_call: TRBV30; j_call: TRBJ1-3; clone_size: NA; cdr3_aa: CAWGGQGPGNTIYF; cdr3_nt: TGTGCCTGGGGGGGACAGGGGCCAGGAAACACCATATATTTT
d_call: NA; v_call: TRBV27; j_call: TRBJ1-2; clone_size: NA; cdr3_aa: CASSPRVLTNYGYTF; cdr3_nt: TGTGCCAGCAGCCCCCGGGTCCTTACTAACTATGGCTACACCTTC
d_call: NA; v_call: TRBV19; j_call: TRBJ1-3; clone_size: NA; cdr3_aa: CASSPEGRSGNTIYF; cdr3_nt: TGTGCCAGTTCCCCAGAGGGCCGCTCTGGAAACACCATATATTTT
d_call: TRBD2; v_call: TRBV19; j_call: TRBJ2-3; clone_size: NA; cdr3_aa: CASSRSLAGLTDTQYF; cdr3_nt: TGTGCCAGTAGTAGGTCGCTAGCGGGGCTCACAGATACGCAGTATTTT
d_call: TRBD1; v_call: TRBV18; j_call: TRBJ2-3; clone_size: NA; cdr3_aa: CASSPGQGLDTQYF; cdr3_nt: TGTGCCAGCTCACCAGGACAGGGTCTAGATACGCAGTATTTT
d_call: NA; v_call: TRBV4-2; j_call: TRBJ1-2; clone_size: NA; cdr3_aa: CASSQDPTGNYGYTF; cdr3_nt: TGTGCCAGCAGCCAAGATCCCACAGGGAACTATGGCTACACCTTC
d_call: TRBD1; v_call: TRBV19; j_call: TRBJ1-4; clone_size: NA; cdr3_aa: CASTEREGQRTKGEKLFF; cdr3_nt: TGTGCCAGTACCGAACGAGAGGGACAGAGGACCAAAGGGGAAAAACTGTTTTTT
d_call: NA; v_call: TRBV30; j_call: TRBJ1-2; clone_size: NA; cdr3_aa: CAWMRPPSNYGYTF; cdr3_nt: TGTGCCTGGATGCGGCCGCCCTCTAACTATGGCTACACCTTC
d_call: NA; v_call: TRBV29-1; j_call: TRBJ1-5; clone_size: NA; cdr3_aa: CSVETGYSNQPQHF; cdr3_nt: TGCAGCGTTGAAACCGGTTATAGCAATCAGCCCCAGCATTTT
d_call: TRBD1; v_call: TRBV19; j_call: TRBJ1-1; clone_size: once; cdr3_aa: CASTIGPGQYTEAFF; cdr3_nt: TGTGCCAGTACCATAGGACCGGGACAGTACACTGAAGCTTTCTTT
d_call: NA; v_call: TRBV5-4; j_call: TRBJ1-1; clone_size: NA; cdr3_aa: CASSFPQGTDTEAFF; cdr3_nt: TGTGCCAGCAGCTTCCCGCAGGGCACGGACACTGAAGCTTTCTTT
d_call: NA; v_call: TRBV10-1; j_call: TRBJ1-1; clone_size: NA; cdr3_aa: CASRGSSEAFF; cdr3_nt: TGCGCCAGCAGGGGGTCGAGCGAAGCTTTCTTT
d_call: NA; v_call: TRBV7-9; j_call: TRBJ1-5; clone_size: NA; cdr3_aa: CASSLPDQPQHF; cdr3_nt: TGTGCCAGCAGCTTGCCGGATCAGCCCCAGCATTTT
d_call: TRBD1; v_call: TRBV7-2; j_call: TRBJ1-3; clone_size: NA; cdr3_aa: CASSPGGSGNTIYF; cdr3_nt: TGTGCCAGCAGCCCAGGGGGCTCTGGAAACACCATATATTTT
d_call: TRBD1; v_call: TRBV18; j_call: TRBJ1-5; clone_size: NA; cdr3_aa: CASSRTGQWEGPQHF; cdr3_nt: TGTGCCAGCTCACGGACGGGACAGTGGGAAGGGCCCCAGCATTTT
d_call: TRBD2; v_call: TRBV9; j_call: TRBJ2-3; clone_size: NA; cdr3_aa: CASSPESGGAKDTQYF; cdr3_nt: TGTGCCAGCAGCCCAGAGAGCGGGGGGGCAAAAGATACGCAGTATTTT
d_call: TRBD1; v_call: TRBV4-3; j_call: TRBJ1-5; clone_size: NA; cdr3_aa: CASSRRTGGDQPQHF; cdr3_nt: TGCGCCAGCAGCCGACGGACAGGGGGTGATCAGCCCCAGCATTTT
d_call: TRBD2; v_call: TRBV11-2; j_call: TRBJ2-3; clone_size: NA; cdr3_aa: CASNSGVSTDTQYF; cdr3_nt: TGTGCCTCCAATAGCGGGGTCAGTACAGATACGCAGTATTTT
d_call: NA; v_call: TRBV2; j_call: TRBJ1-6; clone_size: NA; cdr3_aa: CASSQGLDSPLHF; cdr3_nt: TGTGCCAGCAGCCAGGGACTGGATTCACCCCTCCACTTT
d_call: NA; v_call: TRBV6-5; j_call: TRBJ1-4; clone_size: NA; cdr3_aa: CASMSRTKNEKLFF; cdr3_nt: TGTGCCAGCATGAGTAGGACGAAAAATGAAAAACTGTTTTTT
d_call: NA; v_call: TRBV5-1; j_call: TRBJ1-5; clone_size: NA; cdr3_aa: CASSYHPLTRDGQPQHF; cdr3_nt: TGCGCCAGCAGCTATCACCCCCTAACGAGAGACGGGCAGCCCCAGCATTTT
d_call: TRBD1; v_call: TRBV7-3; j_call: TRBJ2-2; clone_size: NA; cdr3_aa: CASRPSPDRVNTGELFF; cdr3_nt: TGTGCCAGCAGACCCTCGCCGGACAGGGTGAACACCGGGGAGCTGTTTTTT
d_call: TRBD1; v_call: TRBV5-4; j_call: TRBJ1-2; clone_size: NA; cdr3_aa: CASSSPGQGLYGYTF; cdr3_nt: TGTGCCAGCAGTTCTCCGGGACAGGGTCTTTATGGCTACACCTTC
d_call: NA; v_call: TRBV28; j_call: TRBJ1-2; clone_size: few; cdr3_aa: CASSQGWGYTF; cdr3_nt: TGTGCCAGCAGCCAAGGGTGGGGCTACACCTTC
d_call: TRBD1; v_call: TRBV30; j_call: TRBJ1-1; clone_size: NA; cdr3_aa: CAWSVETGGKAFF; cdr3_nt: TGTGCCTGGAGTGTAGAGACAGGGGGGAAAGCTTTCTTT
d_call: TRBD1; v_call: TRBV24-1; j_call: TRBJ1-2; clone_size: NA; cdr3_aa: CATSDPSTGHVYGYTF; cdr3_nt: TGTGCCACCAGTGACCCGTCGACAGGGCACGTCTATGGCTACACCTTC
d_call: TRBD1; v_call: TRBV6-5; j_call: TRBJ1-2; clone_size: NA; cdr3_aa: CASRDPTGALYGYTF; cdr3_nt: TGTGCCAGCAGGGATCCGACAGGGGCTCTCTATGGCTACACCTTC
d_call: NA; v_call: TRBV11-2; j_call: TRBJ1-1; clone_size: NA; cdr3_aa: CASSFVAGVNTEAFF; cdr3_nt: TGTGCCAGCAGCTTTGTGGCAGGAGTGAACACTGAAGCTTTCTTT
d_call: TRBD1; v_call: TRBV18; j_call: TRBJ1-2; clone_size: NA; cdr3_aa: CASSIGQGGYGYTF; cdr3_nt: TGTGCCAGCTCAATAGGACAGGGCGGTTATGGCTACACCTTC
d_call: NA; v_call: TRBV5-1; j_call: TRBJ1-3; clone_size: NA; cdr3_aa: CASSPSRASSGNTIYF; cdr3_nt: TGCGCCAGCAGCCCTTCCCGGGCCAGCTCTGGAAACACCATATATTTT
d_call: TRBD1; v_call: TRBV5-1; j_call: TRBJ1-1; clone_size: NA; cdr3_aa: CASIGQGARAFF; cdr3_nt: TGCGCCAGCATCGGACAGGGGGCGCGAGCTTTCTTT
d_call: NA; v_call: TRBV30; j_call: TRBJ2-5; clone_size: NA; cdr3_aa: CAWSVNLQETQYF; cdr3_nt: TGTGCCTGGAGTGTAAATCTCCAAGAGACCCAGTACTTC
d_call: NA; v_call: TRBV7-3; j_call: TRBJ1-1; clone_size: NA; cdr3_aa: CASSPFGPTEAFF; cdr3_nt: TGTGCCAGCAGCCCCTTTGGGCCCACTGAAGCTTTCTTT
d_call: TRBD1; v_call: TRBV2; j_call: TRBJ1-5; clone_size: few; cdr3_aa: CATTEDRGNQPQHF; cdr3_nt: TGTGCCACCACGGAGGACAGGGGGAATCAGCCCCAGCATTTT
d_call: NA; v_call: TRBV6-2/TRBV6-3; j_call: TRBJ1-1; clone_size: once; cdr3_aa: CASSYSGPQNTEAFF; cdr3_nt: TGTGCCAGCAGTTACTCCGGACCGCAGAACACTGAAGCTTTCTTT
d_call: NA; v_call: TRBV7-8; j_call: TRBJ1-5; clone_size: NA; cdr3_aa: CASSPSGQGNQPQHF; cdr3_nt: TGTGCCAGCAGCCCTAGTGGCCAGGGGAACCAGCCCCAGCATTTT
d_call: NA; v_call: TRBV3-1/TRBV3-2; j_call: TRBJ2-7; clone_size: NA; cdr3_aa: CASSQGLGVYEQYF; cdr3_nt: TGTGCCAGCAGCCAAGGTCTAGGCGTCTACGAGCAGTACTTC
d_call: TRBD1; v_call: TRBV7-9; j_call: TRBJ1-1; clone_size: NA; cdr3_aa: CASLRGGSAEAFF; cdr3_nt: TGTGCCAGCCTCAGGGGGGGCTCGGCTGAAGCTTTCTTT
d_call: NA; v_call: TRBV7-3; j_call: TRBJ2-5; clone_size: NA; cdr3_aa: CASSFFGGETQYF; cdr3_nt: TGTGCCAGCAGCTTTTTTGGGGGGGAGACCCAGTACTTC
d_call: NA; v_call: TRBV25-1; j_call: TRBJ1-5; clone_size: once; cdr3_aa: CASSGHSSNQPQHF; cdr3_nt: TGTGCCAGTTCAGGACATTCTAGCAATCAGCCCCAGCATTTT
d_call: TRBD1; v_call: TRBV10-2; j_call: TRBJ1-6; clone_size: NA; cdr3_aa: CASQGGFGPSPLHF; cdr3_nt: TGCGCCAGTCAGGGGGGTTTTGGTCCTTCACCCCTCCACTTT
d_call: NA; v_call: TRBV6-4; j_call: TRBJ2-6; clone_size: NA; cdr3_aa: CASSDSTNSGANVLTF; cdr3_nt: TGTGCCAGCAGTGACTCGACAAACTCTGGGGCCAACGTCCTGACTTTC
d_call: NA; v_call: TRBV5-1; j_call: TRBJ1-4; clone_size: NA; cdr3_aa: CASSLEGRTSSTNEKLFF; cdr3_nt: TGCGCCAGCAGCTTGGAGGGCAGAACTTCCTCAACTAATGAAAAACTGTTTTTT
d_call: NA; v_call: TRBV29-1; j_call: TRBJ1-2; clone_size: once; cdr3_aa: CSVDPNRDGGYTF; cdr3_nt: TGCAGCGTTGACCCTAATCGAGATGGTGGCTACACCTTC
d_call: NA; v_call: TRBV14; j_call: TRBJ2-7; clone_size: NA; cdr3_aa: CASSHPNYEQYF; cdr3_nt: TGTGCCAGCAGCCATCCGAACTACGAGCAGTACTTC
d_call: TRBD2; v_call: TRBV5-4; j_call: TRBJ2-5; clone_size: NA; cdr3_aa: CASSPRGGGAGETQYF; cdr3_nt: TGTGCCAGCAGCCCTAGGGGCGGGGGGGCCGGAGAGACCCAGTACTTC
d_call: TRBD2; v_call: TRBV27; j_call: TRBJ2-3; clone_size: NA; cdr3_aa: CASSLASGGTDTQYF; cdr3_nt: TGTGCCAGCAGTTTGGCTAGCGGGGGTACAGATACGCAGTATTTT
d_call: NA; v_call: TRBV10-3; j_call: TRBJ1-2; clone_size: NA; cdr3_aa: CAISSPGIYGDYGYTF; cdr3_nt: TGTGCCATCAGTAGTCCGGGCATATATGGCGACTATGGCTACACCTTC
d_call: NA; v_call: TRBV6-5; j_call: TRBJ2-1; clone_size: NA; cdr3_aa: CASSRSPTGGRQFF; cdr3_nt: TGTGCCAGCAGCCGGAGCCCCACTGGAGGGAGACAGTTCTTC
d_call: TRBD1; v_call: TRBV6-6; j_call: TRBJ2-7; clone_size: NA; cdr3_aa: CASRGTGKAYEQYF; cdr3_nt: TGTGCCAGCAGGGGGACAGGGAAAGCCTACGAGCAGTACTTC
d_call: TRBD2; v_call: TRBV5-4; j_call: TRBJ2-3; clone_size: NA; cdr3_aa: CASSRPLAGGTDTQYF; cdr3_nt: TGTGCCAGCAGTCGTCCCCTAGCGGGGGGCACAGATACGCAGTATTTT
d_call: NA; v_call: TRBV3-1/TRBV3-2; j_call: TRBJ1-3; clone_size: NA; cdr3_aa: CASSQDRGAGNTIYF; cdr3_nt: TGTGCCAGCAGCCAAGATAGGGGGGCTGGAAACACCATATATTTT
d_call: TRBD1; v_call: TRBV28; j_call: TRBJ1-5; clone_size: NA; cdr3_aa: CASRTNRGGGFNQPQHF; cdr3_nt: TGTGCCAGCAGGACAAACAGGGGTGGGGGTTTCAATCAGCCCCAGCATTTT
d_call: NA; v_call: TRBV6-1; j_call: TRBJ2-7; clone_size: NA; cdr3_aa: CASTATGLGAQYF; cdr3_nt: TGTGCCAGCACTGCGACGGGACTTGGAGCGCAGTACTTC
d_call: NA; v_call: TRBV11-2; j_call: TRBJ2-5; clone_size: NA; cdr3_aa: CASSLVSETQYF; cdr3_nt: TGTGCCAGCAGCTTAGTTTCAGAGACCCAGTACTTC
d_call: NA; v_call: TRBV4-1; j_call: TRBJ1-2; clone_size: NA; cdr3_aa: CASSQDGPGGGGYTF; cdr3_nt: TGCGCCAGCAGCCAAGATGGACCCGGGGGGGGTGGCTACACCTTC